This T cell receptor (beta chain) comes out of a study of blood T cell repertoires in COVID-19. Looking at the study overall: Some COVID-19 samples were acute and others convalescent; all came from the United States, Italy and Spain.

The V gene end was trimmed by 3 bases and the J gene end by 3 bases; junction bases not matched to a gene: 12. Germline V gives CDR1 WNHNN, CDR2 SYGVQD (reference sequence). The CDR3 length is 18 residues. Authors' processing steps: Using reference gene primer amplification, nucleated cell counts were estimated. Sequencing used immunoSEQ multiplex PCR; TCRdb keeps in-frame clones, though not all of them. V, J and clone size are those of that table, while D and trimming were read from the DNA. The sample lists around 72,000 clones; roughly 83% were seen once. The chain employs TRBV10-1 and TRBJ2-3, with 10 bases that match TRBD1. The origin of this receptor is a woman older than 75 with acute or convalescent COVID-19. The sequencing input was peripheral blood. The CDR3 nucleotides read TGCGCCAGCAGTGACCCCGCCCTTATGGGACAGGGGACAGATACGCAGTATTTT. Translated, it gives CASSDPALMGQGTDTQYF.